This T cell receptor (beta chain) stems from a study of T-cell memory formation after mild COVID-19. Study-level findings and limits: There was no confirmation that second-wave clones peaking on day 37 were SARS-CoV-2 specific. Cross-reactive memory seemingly joined, as some responding clones were found in pre-infection memory. A balance of CD4 and CD8 characterized clones contracting day 15 to 85, whereas later expanders leaned CD4+.

The V segment lost 2 bases and the J segment 6 bases; nucleotides outside the gene matches: 7. CDR3 length equals 14 residues. Germline loops: CDR1 SGHNT, CDR2 YYREEE (reference sequence). TCRdb ran MiXCR on the 5' RACE reads and lists one entry per CDR3 protein. The sample includes a few hundred thousand distinct CDR3 sequences, over 7% of them seen just once. In its sample, this clonotype was seen a few times. No antigen is known for it. This receptor was identified in a man in his late teens or twenties who had mild COVID-19 (a few samples of this study predate the infection). Cell type and time point are not known. Sequenced: PBMCs or a T cell subset sorted from them (not recorded which). V gene TRBV5-4 combines with J gene TRBJ2-7; 8 nucleotides align to TRBD2. In nucleotides, the CDR3 is TGTGCCAGCAGCTTCGGGGGGGCGGATAGCGAGCAGTACTTC. Protein: CASSFGGADSEQYF.